The TCR beta chain under discussion was sequenced for a study of T cell changes during pregnancy in multiple sclerosis. This CDR3 contains 15 residues. Between the trimmed V and J ends, which lost 0 bases and 6 bases, there was a span of 15 bases. Germline V lookup: CDR1 SGDLS, CDR2 YYNGEE. Here immunoSEQ multiplex PCR was the method, and the copy in TCRdb shows in-frame clones only, minus some. This sample has roughly 47,000 clones, with roughly nine tenths found just once. This chain uses TRBV9 with TRBJ1-2; possibly TRBD1 for D (5 bases). The specimen was CD4+ T cells from peripheral blood mononuclear cells, collected after pregnancy. This TCR was sampled from a female donor with multiple sclerosis, enrolled in a pregnancy study. The CDR3 sequence: CASSVDEGRGHGYTF. The CDR3 region has the DNA TGTGCCAGCAGCGTAGATGAGGGGCGGGGTCATGGCTACACCTTC.